One and the same sample provided the 27 T cell receptor beta chains below, sequenced in a study of cytomegalovirus exposure and HLA in healthy donors. This table comes from immunoSEQ multiplex PCR, and its TCRdb copy is limited to in-frame clones, with some not included. The sample has roughly 330,000 clones, about nine tenths seen once. Sequenced sample: PBMCs. These receptors were obtained from a woman between 25 and 40 years old in good health and CMV-seropositive.

The gene calls are TRBV21-1 and TRBJ1-6. TRBV21-1 corresponds to a pseudogene. CDR3 length equals 17 residues. CDR3 residues: CASSIRIKTGGKAPLHF. The CDR3 bases are TGTGCCAGCAGCATCCGTATTAAGACGGGAGGAAAGGCACCCCTCCACTTT.

This clone was detected only a few times. The rearrangement links TRBV7-9 to TRBJ2-7; D possibly corresponds to TRBD1 (5 bases). Trimming removed 7 bases at V and 3 bases at J, with 13 bases between. Germline V gene data show CDR1 as SEHNR and CDR2 as FQNEAQ (reference sequence). This CDR3 spans 13 amino acids. CDR3 coding DNA: TGTGCCAGCACCCAGGGTAGTGGCTACGAGCAGTACTTC. This codes for CASTQGSGYEQYF. Together with reference TRBV7-9 and TRBJ2-7, the CDR3 gives the full variable domain: DTGVSQNPRHKITKRGQNVTFRCDPISEHNRLYWYRQTLGQGPEFLTYFQNEAQLEKSRLLSDRFSAERPKGSFSTLEIQRTEQGDSAMYLCASTQGSGYEQYFGPGTRLTVT.

The rearrangement links TRBV6-5 to TRBJ1-1, with 8 bases aligning to TRBD1. Germline V gene data show CDR1 as MNHEY and CDR2 as SVGAGI. After removal of 0 bases from V and 9 bases from J, the junction contained 9 bases not matched to a gene. CDR3 length equals 15 residues. The CDR3 coding sequence is TGTGCCAGCAGTTACTCGTTGACAGGGGATGATAAAGCTTTCTTT. It yields the protein CASSYSLTGDDKAFF.

The CDR3 region is CASSHQGNSSPLHF. CDR3 in DNA: TGTGCCAGCAGCCACCAGGGGAATTCTTCACCCCTCCACTTT. The V gene is TRBV7-3, the J gene TRBJ1-6; maybe TRBD1 (6 bases). Trimming cost V 5 bases and J 9 bases, with 14 bases left between them. The CDR3 consists of 14 residues. Germline V gene lookup returns CDR1 SGHTA and CDR2 FQGTGA.

This clone was seen only once. The junction shows a germline mismatch at one end, possibly a read error. The V call is TRBV7-6, the J call TRBJ2-7, with 8 bases lining up with TRBD2. Germline assignment: CDR1 SGHVS and CDR2 FNYEAQ. The CDR3 extends over 11 amino acids. DNA for the CDR3: TGTGCCAGCAGCTCGGGAGGGCAGCCTCTCTTC. Amino acids: CASSSGGQPLF.

The chain employs TRBV28 and TRBJ1-2; D uncertain. Trimming pared 7 bases from V and 4 bases from J, leaving 19 bases between. Germline loops: CDR1 MDHEN, CDR2 SYDVKM. This CDR3 is 15 amino acids long. DNA of the CDR3: TGTGCCAGCATCGCGGTGCTGGGAGGGTTCTATGGCTACACCTTC. Encoded protein: CASIAVLGGFYGYTF.

This chain joins TRBV27 and TRBJ1-1; D gene ambiguous. The ends were cut back, 3 bases at V and 1 base at J, with 6 bases in the middle. The length of the CDR3 is 13 residues. Germline CDR1 MNHEY, CDR2 SMNVEV (reference sequence). This CDR3 reads CASSFRRNTEAFF. DNA for the CDR3: TGTGCCAGCAGTTTCCGCCGGAACACTGAAGCTTTCTTT.

The chain is built from TRBV30 and TRBJ2-7, with D maybe TRBD1 (6 bases). The CDR3 totals 16 residues. CDR1 and CDR2 from the germline V gene are GTSNPN and SVGIG (reference sequence). Trimming took off 2 bases at V and 4 bases at J, with 21 bases between the two ends. The CDR3, as DNA: TGTGCCTGGAGTAAGGAGTACAGGGCCGGATATTACGAGCAGTACTTC. Protein: CAWSKEYRAGYYEQYF.

The chain combines TRBV7-8 with TRBJ1-2; D might be TRBD1 (5 bases). Trimming took off 6 bases at V and 5 bases at J, with 16 bases between the two ends. Per the germline V gene, CDR1 is SGHVS and CDR2 is FQNEAQ. The CDR3 consists of 14 residues. The DNA of the CDR3 is TGTGCCAGCAGACCGATCGACAGTTGGTATGGCTACACCTTC. It specifies CASRPIDSWYGYTF.

V usage is TRBV20-1 and J usage is TRBJ1-1, with a tentative D call TRBD1 (6 bases). The CDR3 covers 11 residues. Germline CDR1 reads DFQATT; CDR2 reads SNEGSKA (reference sequence). Trimming shortened V by 0 bases and J by 10 bases, and 9 bases separated the two germline ends. DNA for the CDR3: TGCAGTGCTAGAGATACAGGGATAGCTTTCTTT. It translates to CSARDTGIAFF.

The chain links TRBV19 to TRBJ1-5; D might be TRBD1 (5 bases). CDR1 and CDR2 (germline): LNHDA, SQIVND (reference sequence). The CDR3 contains 14 residues. With 5 bases removed from V and 2 bases from J, the gap between germline ends came to 10 bases. This CDR3 reads CASSYDSRNQPQHF. CDR3 nucleotide sequence: TGTGCCAGTAGTTACGACAGTCGCAATCAGCCCCAGCATTTT.

The chain recombines TRBV19 with TRBJ2-6; 10 bases line up with TRBD1. The germline CDR1 and CDR2 sequences are LNHDA and SQIVND (reference sequence). CDR3 length equals 21 residues. V was pared by 5 bases and J by 1 base, with 17 bases of the junction left unmatched. The chain's CDR3 is CASSLPRGSQDRGSGANVLTF. CDR3 sequence (DNA): TGTGCCAGTAGTCTCCCGAGGGGGTCTCAGGACAGGGGGTCTGGGGCCAACGTCCTGACTTTC.

The chain joins TRBV27 to TRBJ1-1; no definite D call. Deletions cut 3 bases from V and 5 bases from J, with 13 bases between. The CDR3 has 14 amino acids. Germline CDR1 and CDR2: MNHEY and SMNVEV (reference sequence). The CDR3 spells CASSLVRLGTEAFF. Here the CDR3 DNA reads TGTGCCAGCAGTTTGGTCAGGCTGGGTACTGAAGCTTTCTTT.

This rearrangement joins TRBV27 to TRBJ1-1, with D unresolved. The V and J ends lost 2 bases and 5 bases respectively, with 9 bases between them. The CDR3 covers 13 residues. Germline V gene lookup returns CDR1 MNHEY and CDR2 SMNVEV (reference sequence). In DNA, the CDR3 is TGTGCCAGCAGTTTAAGGGCAGTGACTGAAGCTTTCTTT. It yields the protein CASSLRAVTEAFF.

The chain recombines TRBV11-2 with TRBJ2-1; D is possibly TRBD2 (6 bases). Germline V CDR1 and CDR2: SGHAT, FQNNGV. CDR3 length: 15 residues. The V and J ends lost 6 bases and 0 bases respectively, with 12 bases between them. Written as DNA, the CDR3 is TGTGCCAGCAGAATCTACGGGAGCTCCTACAATGAGCAGTTCTTC. Amino acids: CASRIYGSSYNEQFF.

The chain employs TRBV7-9 and TRBJ1-2; 7 nucleotides agree with TRBD1. V lost 2 bases and J lost 6; bases outside the gene matches: 18. The CDR3 runs 18 residues. Germline V CDR1 and CDR2: SEHNR, FQNEAQ (reference sequence). Written as DNA, the CDR3 is TGTGCCAGCAGCTTATTTCGGTTTGACAGGGTGACAGGAGATGGCTACACCTTC. It specifies CASSLFRFDRVTGDGYTF.

CDR3 DNA sequence: TGTGCCAGCAGTCTCACCAGCGTCTCCTATAATTCACCCCTCCACTTT. Its translation is CASSLTSVSYNSPLHF. J is TRBJ1-6 and V is TRBV27; D not resolved. The ends were cut back, 5 bases at V and 0 bases at J, with 11 bases in the middle. This CDR3 has 16 amino acids. The germline V gene encodes CDR1 MNHEY and CDR2 SMNVEV (reference sequence).

The chain carries TRBV11-2 and TRBJ2-5; 7 bases map to TRBD1. The junction had 5 bases not matched to a gene; V was cut back by 1 base and J by 0 bases. Germline CDR1 and CDR2: SGHAT and FQNNGV. CDR3 size: 16 residues. The CDR3 loop is CASSLGAGTDQETQYF. CDR3 nucleotide sequence: TGTGCCAGCAGCTTAGGAGCCGGGACAGACCAAGAGACCCAGTACTTC.

The rearrangement joins TRBV30 to TRBJ2-1, with 8 bases identical to TRBD2. The CDR3 runs 13 residues. Germline V CDR1 and CDR2: GTSNPN, SVGIG (reference sequence). The trim removed 5 bases at V and 5 bases at J, leaving 5 bases unmatched. This chain's CDR3 is CAWSGGAHNEQFF. The CDR3 bases are TGTGCCTGGTCGGGAGGGGCCCACAATGAGCAGTTCTTC.

This chain connects TRBV6-5 to TRBJ1-5, with D possibly TRBD1 on 5 matching bases. The CDR3 covers 15 residues. Germline-derived CDR1 and CDR2 are MNHEY and SVGAGI. The V and J ends lost 0 bases and 5 bases respectively, with 11 bases between them. The CDR3 DNA reads TGTGCCAGCAGTTACTCCAGGGCTCCCGATCAGCCCCAGCATTTT. This encodes CASSYSRAPDQPQHF.

The V and J genes are TRBV6-1 and TRBJ1-2, with 7 bases identical to TRBD1. CDR1 is MNHNS and CDR2 is SASEGT in the germline V gene. V shed 6 bases, J shed 6 bases, and the junction held 7 bases outside the gene matches. This CDR3 has 13 amino acids. Here the CDR3 DNA reads TGTGCCAGCAGACCGACAGGGAGGGATGGCTACACCTTC. This translates into CASRPTGRDGYTF.

The genes are TRBV5-6 and TRBJ2-1, with D unclear. Trimming removed 1 base at V and 4 bases at J, with 12 bases between. Per germline, CDR1 SGHDT and CDR2 YYEEEE. The CDR3 consists of 15 residues. CDR3 loop: CASSLFLGTYNEQFF. The CDR3, as DNA: TGTGCCAGCAGCTTGTTCCTGGGCACGTACAATGAGCAGTTCTTC.

The V call is TRBV7-8, the J call TRBJ2-2, with 9 bases that match TRBD1. The CDR3 length is 20 residues. V lost 2 bases and J lost 0; bases outside the gene matches: 13. Germline-derived CDR1 and CDR2 are SGHVS and FQNEAQ. The chain's CDR3 is CASSLYDRGKPTTNTGELFF. The CDR3 DNA reads as TGTGCCAGCAGCTTATATGACAGGGGGAAACCGACGACGAACACCGGGGAGCTGTTTTTT.

The chain combines TRBV28 with TRBJ1-2; 7 bases agree with TRBD1. CDR1 is MDHEN, CDR2 SYDVKM, per germline. CDR3 length equals 14 residues. Trimming cost V 4 bases and J 5 bases; bases outside gene matches: 7. CDR3: CASSYPGGAYGYTF. The DNA for the CDR3 is TGTGCCAGCAGTTACCCAGGGGGAGCTTATGGCTACACCTTC.

CDR3: CAWKEAQETQYF. CDR3 sequence (DNA): TGTGCCTGGAAGGAAGCGCAAGAGACCCAGTACTTC. This chain connects TRBV30 to TRBJ2-5; no firm D call. The CDR3 runs to 12 residues. Trimming shortened V by 4 bases and J by 2 bases, and 8 bases separated the two germline ends. Germline lookup yields CDR1 GTSNPN and CDR2 SVGIG (reference sequence).

V and J are TRBV29-1 and TRBJ1-1; possibly TRBD1 for D (5 bases). CDR3 length: 13 amino acids. Per germline, CDR1 SQVTM and CDR2 ANQGSEA. The V and J ends lost 7 bases and 5 bases respectively, with 17 bases between them. In DNA form, the CDR3 reads TGCAGCGCCGCGGGGGGGAGGGAGACTGAAGCTTTCTTT. Translation: CSAAGGRETEAFF.

The chain is built from TRBV28 and TRBJ2-7; D gene unclear. Germline V lookup: CDR1 MDHEN, CDR2 SYDVKM. The CDR3 contains 12 residues. The ends were cut back, 5 bases at V and 0 bases at J, with 5 bases in the middle. The CDR3: CASSQSSYEQYF. For the CDR3, the DNA is TGTGCCAGCAGTCAGAGCTCCTACGAGCAGTACTTC.